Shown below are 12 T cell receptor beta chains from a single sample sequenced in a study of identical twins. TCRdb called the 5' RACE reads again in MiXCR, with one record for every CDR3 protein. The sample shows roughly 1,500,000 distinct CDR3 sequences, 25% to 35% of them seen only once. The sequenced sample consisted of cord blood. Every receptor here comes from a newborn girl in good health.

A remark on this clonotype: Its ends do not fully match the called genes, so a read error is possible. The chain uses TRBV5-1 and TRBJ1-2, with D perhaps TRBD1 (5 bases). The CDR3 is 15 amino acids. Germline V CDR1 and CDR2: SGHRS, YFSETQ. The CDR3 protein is CASSLGSQGIYGHTF. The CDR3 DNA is TGCGCCAGCAGCCTTGGGTCCCAGGGAATCTATGGCCACACCTTC.

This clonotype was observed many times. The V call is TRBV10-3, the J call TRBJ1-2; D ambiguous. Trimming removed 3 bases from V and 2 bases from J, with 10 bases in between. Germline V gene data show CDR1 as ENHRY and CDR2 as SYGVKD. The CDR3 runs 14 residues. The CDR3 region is CAISERGPNYGYTF. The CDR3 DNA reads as TGTGCCATCAGTGAAAGAGGTCCGAACTATGGCTACACCTTC.

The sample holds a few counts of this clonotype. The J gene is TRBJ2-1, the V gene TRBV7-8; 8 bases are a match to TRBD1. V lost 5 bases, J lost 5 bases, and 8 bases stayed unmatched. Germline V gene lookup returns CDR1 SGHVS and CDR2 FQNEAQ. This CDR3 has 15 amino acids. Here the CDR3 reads CASSLGTGGHNEQFF. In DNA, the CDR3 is TGTGCCAGCAGCCTCGGGACAGGAGGGCACAATGAGCAGTTCTTC.

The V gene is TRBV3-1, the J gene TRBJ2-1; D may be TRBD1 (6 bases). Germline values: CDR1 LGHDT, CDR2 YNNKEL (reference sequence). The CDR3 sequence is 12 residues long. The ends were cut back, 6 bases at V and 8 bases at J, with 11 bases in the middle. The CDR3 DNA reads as TGTGCCAGCAGAAAAGAGGGGGATGAGCAGTTCTTC. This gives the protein CASRKEGDEQFF.

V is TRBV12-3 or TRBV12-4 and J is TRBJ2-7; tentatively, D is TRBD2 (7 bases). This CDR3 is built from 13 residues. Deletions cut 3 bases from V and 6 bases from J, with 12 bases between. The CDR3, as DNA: TGTGCCAGCAGTTTTAAAGGGGGGGGCGAGCAGTACTTC. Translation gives CASSFKGGGEQYF.

CDR3: CASSPLTGVTYEQYF. The CDR3 DNA reads TGTGCCAGCAGCCCCTTGACAGGGGTCACCTACGAGCAGTACTTC. This sequence joins TRBV14 and TRBJ2-7; the match to TRBD1 covers 8 bases. With 4 bases clipped from V and 2 bases from J, the junction kept 7 bases outside the gene matches. This CDR3 has 15 residues. Germline assignment: CDR1 SGHDN and CDR2 FVKESK.

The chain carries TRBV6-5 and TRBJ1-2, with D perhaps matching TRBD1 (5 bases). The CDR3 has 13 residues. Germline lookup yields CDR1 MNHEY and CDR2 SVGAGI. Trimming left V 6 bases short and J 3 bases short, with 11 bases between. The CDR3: CASRPQEDYGYTF. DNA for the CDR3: TGTGCCAGCAGGCCACAGGAAGACTATGGCTACACCTTC.

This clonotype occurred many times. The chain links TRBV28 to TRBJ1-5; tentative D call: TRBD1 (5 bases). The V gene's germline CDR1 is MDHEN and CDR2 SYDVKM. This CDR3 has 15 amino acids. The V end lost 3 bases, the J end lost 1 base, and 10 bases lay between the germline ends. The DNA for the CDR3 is TGTGCCAGCAGTTTGGGGGGGGTGAGCAATCAGCCCCAGCATTTT. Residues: CASSLGGVSNQPQHF.

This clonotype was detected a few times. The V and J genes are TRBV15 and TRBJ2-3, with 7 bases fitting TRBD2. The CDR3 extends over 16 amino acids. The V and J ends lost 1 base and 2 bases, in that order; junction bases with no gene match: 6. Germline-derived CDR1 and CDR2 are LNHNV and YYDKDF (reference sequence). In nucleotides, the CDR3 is TGTGCCACCAGCAGAGCCCTAGCGGTTATCACAGATACGCAGTATTTT. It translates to CATSRALAVITDTQYF.

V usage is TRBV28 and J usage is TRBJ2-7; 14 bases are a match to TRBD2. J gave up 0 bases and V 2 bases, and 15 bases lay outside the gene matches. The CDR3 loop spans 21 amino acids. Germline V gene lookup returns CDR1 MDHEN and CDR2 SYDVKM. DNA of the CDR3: TGTGCCAGCAGTTTACCTCCCGGACTAGCGGGAGGTACCGGATACTCCTACGAGCAGTACTTC. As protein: CASSLPPGLAGGTGYSYEQYF.

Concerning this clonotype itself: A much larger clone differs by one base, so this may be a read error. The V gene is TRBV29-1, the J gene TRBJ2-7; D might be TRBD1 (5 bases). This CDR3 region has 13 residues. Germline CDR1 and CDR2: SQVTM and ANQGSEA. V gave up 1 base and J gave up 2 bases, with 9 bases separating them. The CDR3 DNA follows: TGCAGCGTTGAAGTCGTGACAGCCTACGAGCAGTACTTC. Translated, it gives CSVEVVTAYEQYF.

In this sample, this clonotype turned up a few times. CDR3 protein: CASSKKRTYEQYF. For the CDR3, the DNA is TGTGCCAGCAGCAAAAAAAGGACATACGAGCAGTACTTC. This chain uses TRBV21-1 with TRBJ2-7; the table names TRBD1, a call not compared with the DNA. TRBV21-1 is a pseudogene. The CDR3 is made up of 13 amino acids.